This is a list of T cell receptor beta chains from one sample in a study of T cells after posttransplantation cyclophosphamide. Generated by immunoSEQ multiplex PCR, the TCRdb table keeps only in-frame clones and is missing some. The sample contains tens of thousands of clones, none of them singletons. Sequencing was carried out using PBMCs. The receptors shown here come from a woman aged 60-75 years in good health, CMV-negative, and a related stem cell transplant donor. Both conserved end residues are part of each CDR3. The D gene is left open where the match is weak.

d_call v_call cdr3_aa
TRBD2 TRBV27 CASPLPVRAGVLSSTDTQYF
- TRBV6-5 CASSYRDKSPLHF
TRBD1 TRBV7-2 CASSLQGAGGQPQHF
TRBD2 TRBV11-2 CASSLDRWLAGGYNEQFF
TRBD1 TRBV27 CASSFTTGGSYNEQFF
- TRBV5-4 CASSLGGLIGSLEAFF
- TRBV19 CASFPGGPHNEQFF
- TRBV4-1 CASSPSGAQNTEAFF
TRBD1 TRBV13 CASSFGTDTGELFF
TRBD2 TRBV15 CATSRDRREGRTQYF
TRBD1 TRBV5-1 CASSFAGGRSSGNTIYF
TRBD2 TRBV4-1 CASSQETGGVKNIQYF
- TRBV2 CASSPLGAVGLSYNEQFF
- TRBV28 CASTGFLYEQYF
TRBD2 TRBV9 CASSLGTSGFYEQYF